This TCR beta chain was captured by sequencing in a study of blood T cell repertoires in COVID-19. This CDR3 has 15 amino acids. V was shortened by 1 base and J by 2 bases, with 8 bases between the two germline ends. The V gene's germline CDR1 is SEHNR and CDR2 FQNEAQ (reference sequence). The assay was immunoSEQ multiplex PCR, and TCRdb's table has in-frame clones only and misses some. The sample carries about 95,000 clones, approximately 81% recorded once. The sequence was collected from a man aged 80 or over with active or convalescent COVID-19. The sequencing input was peripheral blood. The J gene is TRBJ1-4, the V gene TRBV7-9, with D possibly TRBD1 on 5 matching bases. CDR3 DNA sequence: TGTGCCAGCAGCTTAGTCGGGGGGACTAATGAAAAACTGTTTTTT. Translating it yields CASSLVGGTNEKLFF.